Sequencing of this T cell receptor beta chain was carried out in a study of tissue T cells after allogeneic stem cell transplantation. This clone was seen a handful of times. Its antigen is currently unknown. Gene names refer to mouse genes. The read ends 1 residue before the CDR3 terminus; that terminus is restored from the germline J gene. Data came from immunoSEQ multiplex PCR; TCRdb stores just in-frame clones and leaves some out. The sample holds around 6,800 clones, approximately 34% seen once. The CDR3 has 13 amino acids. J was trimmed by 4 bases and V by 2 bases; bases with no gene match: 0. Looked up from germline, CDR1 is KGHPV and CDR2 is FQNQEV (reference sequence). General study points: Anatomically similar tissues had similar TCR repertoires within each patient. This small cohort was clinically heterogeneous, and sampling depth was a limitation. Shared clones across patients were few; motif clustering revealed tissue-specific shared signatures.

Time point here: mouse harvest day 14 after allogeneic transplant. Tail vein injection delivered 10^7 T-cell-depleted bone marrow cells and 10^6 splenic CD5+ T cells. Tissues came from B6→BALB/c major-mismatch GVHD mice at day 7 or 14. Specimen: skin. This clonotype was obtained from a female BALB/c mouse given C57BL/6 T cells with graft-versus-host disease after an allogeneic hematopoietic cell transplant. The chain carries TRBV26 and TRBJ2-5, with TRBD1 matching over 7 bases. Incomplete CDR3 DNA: TGTGCCAGCAGTCTGGGGACAGAAGACACCCAGTAC. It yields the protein CASSLGTEDTQY. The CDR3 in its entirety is CASSLGTEDTQYF.